The 20 T cell receptor beta chains presented below share a single source sample, sequenced in a study of blood T cell repertoires in COVID-19 (dated by TCRdb to about 2020). Libraries were built with the immunoSEQ multiplex PCR assay. TCRdb re-hosts the immuneACCESS table, in-frame sequences only. Its copies lack some clones; in the studies checked, an unresolved V gene accounts for under half of them, and the cause for the rest is not known. The sample records about 380,000 clones, around 89% of which are singletons. The ten largest clones add up to 6.5% of the sample. Material for sequencing was peripheral blood. Source of these receptors: a man between 18 and 29 years old with active or convalescent COVID-19.

V is TRBV28 and J is TRBJ1-5; D might be TRBD1 (6 bases). The CDR3 consists of 14 residues. Trimming cost V 7 bases and J 2 bases, with 12 bases left between them. In germline, CDR1 is MDHEN, CDR2 SYDVKM. CDR3 amino acids: CASKLGAGNQPQHF. CDR3 nucleotides: TGTGCCAGCAAGTTGGGGGCGGGCAATCAGCCCCAGCATTTT.

The chain combines TRBV5-6 with TRBJ2-3; 7 bases map to TRBD2. Germline CDR1 is SGHDT and CDR2 is YYEEEE. The V and J ends lost 6 bases and 4 bases, in that order; junction bases with no gene match: 5. The CDR3 totals 13 residues. CDR3 bases: TGTGCCAGCAAGAGCGGGATCCCAGATACGCAGTATTTT. Its protein is CASKSGIPDTQYF.

This clone was picked up one time. The rearrangement links TRBV4-3 to TRBJ1-3, with D perhaps TRBD1 (5 bases). The length of the CDR3 is 17 residues. V was pared by 3 bases and J by 0 bases, with 15 bases between. Germline CDR1 and CDR2: LGHNA and YSLEER. CDR3 region: CASSQDRQYDSGNTIYF. The CDR3 coding sequence is TGCGCCAGCAGCCAGGATAGACAGTATGACTCTGGAAACACCATATATTTT.

The chain uses TRBV2 and TRBJ2-3; TRBD2 agrees at 13 bases. The trim removed 6 bases at V and 0 bases at J, leaving 6 bases unmatched. The CDR3 is 17 residues long. Germline CDR1 and CDR2: SNHLY and FYNNEI. This CDR3 is CASSGLAGVSSTDTQYF. DNA of the CDR3: TGTGCCAGCAGCGGACTAGCGGGGGTATCTAGCACAGATACGCAGTATTTT. The whole variable domain, filled in from reference TRBV2 and TRBJ2-3, reads EPEVTQTPSHQVTQMGQEVILRCVPISNHLYFYWYRQILGQKVEFLVSFYNNEISEKSEIFDDQFSVERPDGSNFTLKIRSTKLEDSAMYFCASSGLAGVSSTDTQYFGPGTRLTVL.

The V gene is TRBV9, the J gene TRBJ1-4, with D unresolved. Deletions cut 2 bases from V and 3 bases from J, with 8 bases between. This CDR3 is built from 14 residues. Germline CDR1 and CDR2: SGDLS and YYNGEE. This chain's CDR3 is CASSVAAANEKLFF. For the CDR3, the DNA is TGTGCCAGCAGCGTTGCGGCGGCTAATGAAAAACTGTTTTTT.

The chain has TRBV7-9 and TRBJ1-2; 7 nucleotides match TRBD1. Germline CDR1 and CDR2: SEHNR and FQNEAQ (reference sequence). The V gene end was trimmed by 5 bases and the J gene end by 5 bases; junction bases not matched to a gene: 5. The CDR3 extends over 13 amino acids. The CDR3 is CASSANRGYGYTF. Here the CDR3 DNA reads TGTGCCAGCAGCGCAAACAGGGGTTATGGCTACACCTTC.

This chain connects TRBV28 to TRBJ1-5; 9 bases match TRBD1. V shed 6 bases, J shed 7 bases, and the junction held 7 bases outside the gene matches. Germline V lookup: CDR1 MDHEN, CDR2 SYDVKM. The CDR3 runs 14 residues. The DNA for the CDR3 is TGTGCCAGCAGAGCGGGACAGGGATCCCAGCCCCAGCATTTT. Its translation: CASRAGQGSQPQHF. Full variable domain (missing parts from reference TRBV28 and TRBJ1-5): DVKVTQSSRYLVKRTGEKVFLECVQDMDHENMFWYRQDPGLGLRLIYFSYDVKMKEKGDIPEGYSVSREKKERFSLILESASTNQTSMYLCASRAGQGSQPQHFGDGTRLSIL.

The CDR3 DNA reads TGTGCCAGCAGCTTCCGTGACAGGATGAACACCGGGGAGCTGTTTTTT. It specifies CASSFRDRMNTGELFF. This rearrangement joins TRBV13 to TRBJ2-2; weak D call: TRBD1 (6 bases). This CDR3 has 16 residues. Germline V gene lookup returns CDR1 PRHDT and CDR2 FYEKMQ (reference sequence). With 3 bases removed from V and 1 base from J, the gap between germline ends came to 12 bases.

The chain is built from TRBV12-3 or TRBV12-4 and TRBJ1-4; D unresolved. V lost 6 bases and J 8 bases, leaving 13 bases between the germline ends. The CDR3 has 13 residues. CDR3 nucleotides: TGTGCCAGCAGCCCAGCCTTCGGGGAAAAACTGTTTTTT. It translates to CASSPAFGEKLFF.

The genes are TRBV19 and TRBJ1-4; the D gene is possibly TRBD1 (6 bases). There are 13 residues in the CDR3. CDR1 and CDR2 (germline): LNHDA, SQIVND (reference sequence). Trimming took off 5 bases at V and 11 bases at J, with 15 bases between the two ends. The CDR3: CASSLPGHPKLFF. CDR3 nucleotides: TGTGCCAGTAGTCTTCCGGGACACCCGAAACTGTTTTTT. Filled out from reference TRBV19 and TRBJ1-4, the complete variable domain reads DGGITQSPKYLFRKEGQNVTLSCEQNLNHDAMYWYRQDPGQGLRLIYYSQIVNDFQKGDIAEGYSVSREKKESFPLTVTSAQKNPTAFYLCASSLPGHPKLFFGSGTQLSVL.

Only one count was recorded for this clone. This rearrangement joins TRBV5-1 to TRBJ2-3, with a possible D match to TRBD2 (7 bases). V gave up 5 bases and J gave up 0 bases, with 13 bases separating them. Germline loops: CDR1 SGHRS, CDR2 YFSETQ. The CDR3 covers 15 residues. The DNA for the CDR3 is TGCGCCAGCAGTCGGGGGGCCCCTAGCACAGATACGCAGTATTTT. Amino acids: CASSRGAPSTDTQYF.

The CDR3 nucleotides are TGTGCCAGCTCAAGATTCCAGGGTCAGCCCCAGCATTTT. It codes for CASSRFQGQPQHF. This chain connects TRBV18 to TRBJ1-5; D is possibly TRBD1 (5 bases). Per the germline V gene, CDR1 is KGHSH and CDR2 is LQKENI. The V end was cut by 5 bases, the J end by 6 bases, with 11 bases between. The CDR3 covers 13 residues.

The genes are TRBV19 and TRBJ2-1, with 14 nucleotides matching TRBD2. Germline-derived CDR1 and CDR2 are LNHDA and SQIVND (reference sequence). V dropped 7 bases and J dropped 12; count of bases not matched to a gene: 11. This CDR3 comprises 15 residues. CDR3 DNA: TGTGCCAGTAACACCGGGACTAGCGGGAGTGTTGGGCAGTTCTTC. Its protein product is CASNTGTSGSVGQFF.

J is TRBJ2-1 and V is TRBV28, with a weak D call TRBD2 (6 bases). Germline CDR1 MDHEN, CDR2 SYDVKM. V gave up 1 base and J gave up 7 bases, with 11 bases separating them. The CDR3 spans 14 residues. The DNA of the CDR3 is TGTGCCAGCAGTTTATTACTAGCTGGGAATGAGCAGTTCTTC. Protein: CASSLLLAGNEQFF.

The chain has TRBV25-1 and TRBJ1-2; TRBD1 agrees at 8 bases. The V and J ends lost 7 bases and 8 bases, in that order; junction bases with no gene match: 3. Germline V gene sequence: CDR1 MGHDK, CDR2 SYGVNS. This CDR3 has 11 residues. The CDR3 spells CASTGGNGYTF. Here the CDR3 DNA reads TGTGCCAGCACAGGGGGCAACGGCTACACCTTC.

The CDR3 coding sequence is TGTGCCAGCAGAGATCAGGGTAAAAATGAAAAACTGTTTTTT. Protein: CASRDQGKNEKLFF. The V gene is TRBV6-5, the J gene TRBJ1-4; D is perhaps TRBD1 (5 bases). Trimming removed 6 bases from V and 5 bases from J, with 13 bases in between. The germline CDR1 and CDR2 sequences are MNHEY and SVGAGI. There are 14 residues in the CDR3.

V gene TRBV5-1 combines with J gene TRBJ2-4; 7 nucleotides agree with TRBD1. This CDR3 spans 17 amino acids. V dropped 0 bases and J dropped 0; count of bases not matched to a gene: 6. Per germline, CDR1 SGHRS and CDR2 YFSETQ. The CDR3 region is CASSLDGTDGAKNIQYF. Here the CDR3 DNA reads TGCGCCAGCAGCTTGGATGGGACAGATGGAGCCAAAAACATTCAGTACTTC.

This chain uses TRBV19 with TRBJ1-5; weak D call: TRBD1 (6 bases). Germline V gives CDR1 LNHDA, CDR2 SQIVND (reference sequence). V lost 1 base and J lost 3, with 13 bases in between. The CDR3 runs 16 residues. Here the CDR3 DNA reads TGTGCCAGTAGTATAGTCTCGACAGGCTTCAATCAGCCCCAGCATTTT. The encoded protein is CASSIVSTGFNQPQHF.

This clone has only a few counts. The chain recombines TRBV24-1 with TRBJ2-7; TRBD1 aligns across 8 bases. Germline V gives CDR1 KGHDR, CDR2 SFDVKD. The CDR3 contains 15 residues. J was trimmed by 2 bases and V by 6 bases; bases with no gene match: 8. This chain's CDR3 is CATSNPRDRTYEQYF. In nucleotides, the CDR3 is TGTGCCACCAGTAATCCCCGGGACAGGACCTACGAGCAGTACTTC.

Note on this clone: One junction end disagrees with the germline gene, perhaps due to a read error. CDR3 region: CASSQGLKTEAFF. Written as DNA, the CDR3 is TGCGCCAGCAGCCAAGGACTGAAAACTGAAGCTTTCTTT. The V gene is TRBV4-1, the J gene TRBJ1-1; D is undetermined. The germline gives CDR1 MGHRA, CDR2 YSYEKL. This CDR3 has 13 amino acids.